This TCR beta chain was recorded in a study of response to subunit inactivated influenza vaccine (dated by TCRdb to the late 2010s). As for the study more broadly: Deep quantitative profiling of the T cell receptor repertoire was used in the study to follow responses to a trivalent subunit inactivated influenza vaccine. Overall study results and their limits: The authors suggested that each seasonal influenza vaccination may recruit only a limited number of new T cells.

V and J are trimmed by 1 base and 3 bases, and the gene matches miss 5 bases of the junction. CDR1 and CDR2 are drawn from the germline V gene (reference sequence): DFQATT, SNEGSKA. The CDR3, cysteine through phenylalanine, is 15 amino acids long. The read is trimmed to its CDR3 DNA, 45 bases read in frame from base 1. A word on this clonotype: Its antigen remains undetermined. Base qualities are not at hand, and no much larger clone is one base apart.

The library was generated by RT-PCR. Sequenced on an Illumina HiSeq 2500. TCRdb itself trimmed the public reads at Q25 with fastp, ran MiXCR and retained productive beta chains. Entries that share a CDR3 protein sequence are merged under the most common genes and DNA. This sample is represented by approximately 700,000 distinct CDR3 sequences; roughly 14% of them were singletons. The ten largest clones add up to roughly 10% of the sample. The chain employs TRBV20-1 and TRBJ2-7, with 11 bases matching TRBD1. The TCR originated in a man aged 50 to 59 who received an inactivated influenza vaccine. Donor details come from another sample of the same person, matched by shared clones. Sequences were derived from PBMCs from blood, sampled 12 days after vaccination. The nucleotide sequence reads as follows: TGCAGTGCTAGAGCGTTAGGGACAGGGGGCTACGAGCAGTACTTC. Its translation is CSARALGTGGYEQYF.